One T cell receptor beta chain is described in this entry. What it binds is not known. This sample stems from a study of shared clonotypes between healthy human individuals. Profiled with immunoSEQ multiplex PCR; TCRdb holds only in-frame clones, not every one. The repertoire holds about 680,000 clones, with about three quarters as singletons. Study results and limitations: Estimated clonotype richness was generally higher in naive than memory subsets.

The CDR3 extends over 16 amino acids. V was clipped by 0 bases and J by 9 bases; unmatched bases: 8. Per the germline V gene, CDR1 is LNHNV and CDR2 is YYDKDF (reference sequence). V gene TRBV15 combines with J gene TRBJ2-2, with 9 bases lining up with TRBD2. This clonotype was obtained from a woman aged 25 to 39 in good health. The source material was memory CD4+ T cells sorted from blood. Subset meaning: CD45RA-negative fraction. In DNA form, the CDR3 reads TGTGCCACCAGCAGAGACGTTGCGGGAGGGGGCAGGGAGCTGTTTTTT. Translation gives CATSRDVAGGGRELFF.